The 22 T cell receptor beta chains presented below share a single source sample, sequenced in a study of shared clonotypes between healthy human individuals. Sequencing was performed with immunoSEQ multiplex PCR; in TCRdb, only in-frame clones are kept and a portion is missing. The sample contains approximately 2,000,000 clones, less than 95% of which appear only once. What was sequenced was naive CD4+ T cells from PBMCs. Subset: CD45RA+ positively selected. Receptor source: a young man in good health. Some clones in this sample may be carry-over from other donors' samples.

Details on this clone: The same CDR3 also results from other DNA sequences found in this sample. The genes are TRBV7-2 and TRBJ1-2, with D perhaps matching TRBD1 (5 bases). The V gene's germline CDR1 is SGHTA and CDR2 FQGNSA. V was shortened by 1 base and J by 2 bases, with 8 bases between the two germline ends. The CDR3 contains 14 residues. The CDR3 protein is CASSLGGVNYGYTF. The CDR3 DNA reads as TGTGCCAGCAGCTTAGGGGGGGTGAACTATGGCTACACCTTC.

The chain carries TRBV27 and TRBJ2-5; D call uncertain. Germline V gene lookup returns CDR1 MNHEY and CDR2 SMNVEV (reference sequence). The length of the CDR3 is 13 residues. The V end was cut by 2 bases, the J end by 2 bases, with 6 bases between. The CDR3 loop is CASSLVQQETQYF. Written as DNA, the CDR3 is TGTGCCAGCAGTTTAGTCCAGCAAGAGACCCAGTACTTC.

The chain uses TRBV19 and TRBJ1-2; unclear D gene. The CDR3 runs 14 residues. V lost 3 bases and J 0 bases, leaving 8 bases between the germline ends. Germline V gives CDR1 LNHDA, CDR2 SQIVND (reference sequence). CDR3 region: CASSMQRANYGYTF. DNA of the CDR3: TGTGCCAGTAGTATGCAGCGAGCTAACTATGGCTACACCTTC.

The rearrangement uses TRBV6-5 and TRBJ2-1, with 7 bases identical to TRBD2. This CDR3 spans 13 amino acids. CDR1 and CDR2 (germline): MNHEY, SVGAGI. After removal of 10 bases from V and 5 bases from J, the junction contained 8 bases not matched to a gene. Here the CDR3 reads CATRRDYHNEQFF. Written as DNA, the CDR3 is TGTGCCACCCGCCGGGACTACCACAATGAGCAGTTCTTC.

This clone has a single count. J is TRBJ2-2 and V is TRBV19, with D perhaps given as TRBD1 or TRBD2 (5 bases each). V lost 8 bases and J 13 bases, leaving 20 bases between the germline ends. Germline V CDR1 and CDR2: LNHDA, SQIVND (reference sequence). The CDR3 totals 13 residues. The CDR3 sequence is CASRGQLDGTLFF. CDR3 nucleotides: TGTGCCAGTCGAGGTCAGTTGGACGGGACGCTGTTTTTT.

This CDR3 is CASSKQQGRSNQPQHF. CDR3 coding DNA: TGTGCCAGTAGCAAACAACAGGGGAGAAGCAATCAGCCCCAGCATTTT. V gene TRBV19 combines with J gene TRBJ1-5, with 7 bases matching TRBD1. The V and J ends lost 6 bases and 1 base, in that order; junction bases with no gene match: 9. Germline CDR1 reads LNHDA; CDR2 reads SQIVND (reference sequence). This CDR3 region has 16 residues.

The chain's CDR3 is CASSPMGQGNNIQYF. CDR3 in DNA: TGTGCCAGCTCACCTATGGGACAGGGGAATAACATTCAGTACTTC. The rearrangement uses TRBV18 and TRBJ2-4, with 10 nucleotides matching TRBD1. J lost 7 bases, V lost 3 bases, and 6 bases had no gene match. This CDR3 region has 15 residues. Germline assignment: CDR1 KGHSH and CDR2 LQKENI.

The DNA for the CDR3 is TGTGCCTGGTCCACGGGAGAGAAACGGAGGGGGGCCCCAACTAATGAAAAACTGTTTTTT. Translated: CAWSTGEKRRGAPTNEKLFF. The chain joins TRBV30 to TRBJ1-4; weak D call: TRBD1 (6 bases). From germline, CDR1 is GTSNPN and CDR2 SVGIG (reference sequence). V was trimmed by 5 bases and J by 0 bases, leaving 28 bases between them. The CDR3 loop spans 20 amino acids.

CDR3 sequence (DNA): TGTGCCTGGAGGGGGACAGGGAAAGAAGCTTTCTTT. Its protein product is CAWRGTGKEAFF. The V gene is TRBV30, the J gene TRBJ1-1; 9 bases line up with TRBD1. Trimming cost V 3 bases and J 8 bases; bases outside gene matches: 4. Germline lookup yields CDR1 GTSNPN and CDR2 SVGIG (reference sequence). There are 12 residues in the CDR3.

The CDR3 loop is CASSPQTPSQAFF. Here the CDR3 DNA reads TGTGCCAGCAGCCCACAAACCCCGTCGCAAGCTTTCTTT. The chain employs TRBV11-2 and TRBJ1-1; D is unresolved. CDR3 size: 13 residues. Germline V lookup: CDR1 SGHAT, CDR2 FQNNGV. The ends were cut back, 5 bases at V and 9 bases at J, with 16 bases in the middle.

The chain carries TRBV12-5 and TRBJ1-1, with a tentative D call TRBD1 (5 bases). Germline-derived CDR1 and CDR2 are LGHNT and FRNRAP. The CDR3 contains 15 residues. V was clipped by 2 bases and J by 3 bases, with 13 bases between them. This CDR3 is CASGLQGRPHTEAFF. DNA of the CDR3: TGTGCTAGTGGTTTGCAGGGCAGACCGCACACTGAAGCTTTCTTT.

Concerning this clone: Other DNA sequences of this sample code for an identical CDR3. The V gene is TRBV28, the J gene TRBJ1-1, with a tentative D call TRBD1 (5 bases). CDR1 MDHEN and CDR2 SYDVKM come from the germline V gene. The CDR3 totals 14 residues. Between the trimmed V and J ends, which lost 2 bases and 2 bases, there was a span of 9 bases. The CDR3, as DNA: TGTGCCAGCAGTTTACGACAGCTCAACACTGAAGCTTTCTTT. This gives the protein CASSLRQLNTEAFF.

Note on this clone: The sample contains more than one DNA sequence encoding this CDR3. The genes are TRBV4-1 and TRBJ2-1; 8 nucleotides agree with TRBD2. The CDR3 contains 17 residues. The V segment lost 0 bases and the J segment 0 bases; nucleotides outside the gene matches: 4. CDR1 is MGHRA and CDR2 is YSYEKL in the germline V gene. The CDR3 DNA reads TGCGCCAGCAGCCAAGATCCAAGCGGGAGCTCCTACAATGAGCAGTTCTTC. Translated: CASSQDPSGSSYNEQFF.

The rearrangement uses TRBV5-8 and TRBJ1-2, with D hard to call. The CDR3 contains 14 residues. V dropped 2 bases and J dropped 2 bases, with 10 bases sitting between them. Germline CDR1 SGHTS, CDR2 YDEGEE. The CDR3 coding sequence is TGTGCCAGCAGCTTTCAACGGGGAAACTATGGCTACACCTTC. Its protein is CASSFQRGNYGYTF.

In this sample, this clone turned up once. CDR3 nucleotides: TGTGCCAGCCACTCCGGGGCCCGTGGCAATCAGCCCCAGCATTTT. Translated: CASHSGARGNQPQHF. The chain uses TRBV6-5 and TRBJ1-5, with TRBD1 as a possible D gene (5 bases). CDR3 length: 15 amino acids. Deletions cut 8 bases from V and 2 bases from J, with 16 bases between. The germline gives CDR1 MNHEY, CDR2 SVGAGI.

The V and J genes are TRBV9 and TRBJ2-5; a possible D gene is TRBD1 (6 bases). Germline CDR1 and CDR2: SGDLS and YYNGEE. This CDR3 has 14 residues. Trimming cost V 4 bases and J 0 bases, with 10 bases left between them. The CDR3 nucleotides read TGTGCCAGCAGCCCTAGGGGGTACCAAGAGACCCAGTACTTC. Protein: CASSPRGYQETQYF.

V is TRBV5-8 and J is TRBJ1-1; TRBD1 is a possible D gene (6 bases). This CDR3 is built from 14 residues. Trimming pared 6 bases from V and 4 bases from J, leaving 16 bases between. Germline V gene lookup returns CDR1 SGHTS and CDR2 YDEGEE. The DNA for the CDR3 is TGTGCCAGCACGGACAGAACATTCGGCACTGAAGCTTTCTTT. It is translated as CASTDRTFGTEAFF.

The DNA for the CDR3 is TGTGCCAGCAGTTACAGCGGACTCACAGATACGCAGTATTTT. The encoded protein is CASSYSGLTDTQYF. The V gene is TRBV27, the J gene TRBJ2-3; D is possibly TRBD2 (5 bases). The CDR3 consists of 14 residues. Germline V gene sequence: CDR1 MNHEY, CDR2 SMNVEV (reference sequence). Trimming pared 4 bases from V and 2 bases from J, leaving 10 bases between.

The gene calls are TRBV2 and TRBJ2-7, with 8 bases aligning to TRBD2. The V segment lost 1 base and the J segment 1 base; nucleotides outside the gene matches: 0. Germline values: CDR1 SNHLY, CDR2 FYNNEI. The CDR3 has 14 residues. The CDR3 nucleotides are TGTGCCAGCAGTGAAGAGCGGGAGTCCTACGAGCAGTACTTC. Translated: CASSEERESYEQYF.

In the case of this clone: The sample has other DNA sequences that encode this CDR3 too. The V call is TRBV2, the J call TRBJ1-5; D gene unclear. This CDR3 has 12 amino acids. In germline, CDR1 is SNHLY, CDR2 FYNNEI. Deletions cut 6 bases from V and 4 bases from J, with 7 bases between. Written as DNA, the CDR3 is TGTGCCAGCAGCGGTGGGAATCAGCCCCAGCATTTT. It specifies CASSGGNQPQHF.

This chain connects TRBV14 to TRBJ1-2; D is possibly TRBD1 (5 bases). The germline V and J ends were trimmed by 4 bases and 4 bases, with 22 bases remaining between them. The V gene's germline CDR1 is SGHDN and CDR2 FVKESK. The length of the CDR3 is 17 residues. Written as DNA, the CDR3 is TGTGCCAGCAGCCCTCAAGGACAAACTAAACGGGTCTATGGCTACACCTTC. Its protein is CASSPQGQTKRVYGYTF. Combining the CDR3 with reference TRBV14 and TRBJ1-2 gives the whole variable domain EAGVTQFPSHSVIEKGQTVTLRCDPISGHDNLYWYRRVMGKEIKFLLHFVKESKQDESGMPNNRFLAERTGGTYSTLKVQPAELEDSGVYFCASSPQGQTKRVYGYTFGSGTRLTVV.

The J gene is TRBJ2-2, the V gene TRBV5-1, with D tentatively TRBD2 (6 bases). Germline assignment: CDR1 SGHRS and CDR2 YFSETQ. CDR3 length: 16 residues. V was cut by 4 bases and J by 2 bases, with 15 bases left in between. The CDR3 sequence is CASSPGTLQNTGELFF. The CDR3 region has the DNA TGCGCCAGCAGCCCGGGGACTCTCCAAAACACCGGGGAGCTGTTTTTT. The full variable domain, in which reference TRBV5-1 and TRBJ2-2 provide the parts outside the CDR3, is KAGVTQTPRYLIKTRGQQVTLSCSPISGHRSVSWYQQTPGQGLQFLFEYFSETQRNKGNFPGRFSGRQFSNSRSEMNVSTLELGDSALYLCASSPGTLQNTGELFFGEGSRLTVL.